The T cell receptor (beta chain) under discussion was sequenced for a study of CD8 T cells in ankylosing spondylitis. Study-level results: It was reported that disease-linked clones were significantly enriched in matched ankylosing spondylitis synovial fluid. Ankylosing spondylitis blood appeared to be characterized by a TCR beta motif of eight highly homologous variants. Those disease-linked clones were CD8+; they were also relatively rare in peripheral blood.

The TCR beta libraries were generated through quantitative 5'-RACE incorporating molecular barcodes. Each CDR3 protein gets one entry after TCRdb re-called the 5' RACE reads with MiXCR. The table records under 250,000 distinct CDR3 sequences, about 7% of them present only once. CDR3 length equals 14 residues. CDR1 and CDR2 (germline): SGHRS, YFSETQ. Trimming cost V 4 bases and J 2 bases; bases outside gene matches: 6. This clonotype occurred a few times. As yet, its antigen is unknown. V is TRBV5-1 and J is TRBJ2-7, with TRBD1 matching 7 bases. Sequenced: blood, either unsorted or a sorted T cell fraction (not recorded which). This clonotype originated in a male donor with ankylosing spondylitis. The CDR3 loop is CASSHRDRTYEQYF. For the CDR3, the DNA is TGCGCCAGCAGCCACCGGGACAGAACCTACGAGCAGTACTTC. Drawing the rest from reference TRBV5-1 and TRBJ2-7, the complete variable domain is KAGVTQTPRYLIKTRGQQVTLSCSPISGHRSVSWYQQTPGQGLQFLFEYFSETQRNKGNFPGRFSGRQFSNSRSEMNVSTLELGDSALYLCASSHRDRTYEQYFGPGTRLTVT.